This T cell receptor beta chain was observed in a study of blood T cell repertoires in COVID-19. Whole-study context: Samples representing acute and convalescent COVID-19 were sourced from the United States, Italy and Spain. PBMCs, B-cell-depleted T cells, or T cells were the source of the cDNA or gDNA that made up the material.

The V gene end was trimmed by 4 bases and the J gene end by 0 bases; junction bases not matched to a gene: 7. CDR3 size: 18 residues. Germline CDR1 and CDR2: SGHRS and YFSETQ. Methods used by the authors: Reference gene primer amplification gave nucleated cell count estimates. Sequenced by immunoSEQ multiplex PCR; TCRdb stores in-frame clones only, minus some. The V and J calls and clone size were taken over from that table, and D and trimming were inferred from the DNA. The data show 87,000 or so clones, with roughly 90% seen just once and around 3% held by the top ten. The rearrangement uses TRBV5-1 and TRBJ2-3; 14 bases are a match to TRBD2. Sequences were obtained from peripheral blood. The clonotype comes from a woman aged 50 to 65 with active or convalescent COVID-19. CDR3 sequence reads: CASSTGLAGVTSTDTQYF. For the CDR3, the DNA is TGCGCCAGCAGCACGGGACTAGCGGGGGTCACTAGCACAGATACGCAGTATTTT. Filled out from reference TRBV5-1 and TRBJ2-3, the complete variable domain reads KAGVTQTPRYLIKTRGQQVTLSCSPISGHRSVSWYQQTPGQGLQFLFEYFSETQRNKGNFPGRFSGRQFSNSRSEMNVSTLELGDSALYLCASSTGLAGVTSTDTQYFGPGTRLTVL.